This T cell receptor beta chain was sequenced during a study of T-cell memory formation after mild COVID-19. 5'RACE primed from the constant segment yielded TCR alpha and TCR beta cDNA libraries bearing sample barcodes and UMIs. MiXCR, run by TCRdb on the 5' RACE reads, gives a single entry per CDR3 protein. The top ten clones hold 9% to 15% of a sample with some 490,000 distinct CDR3 sequences, approximately 18% of them seen once. The V and J ends lost 5 bases and 0 bases respectively, with 17 bases between them. The CDR3 has 17 amino acids. This clonotype has at least ten counts. The sample consisted of PBMCs or a T cell subset sorted from them (not recorded which). The chain carries TRBV12-3 or TRBV12-4 and TRBJ1-5, with D perhaps matching TRBD1 (5 bases). This sequence originates from an adult woman who had mild COVID-19 (a few samples of this study predate the infection). Cell type and time point are not known. The CDR3 reads CASSVRGGGHSNQPQHF. CDR3 nucleotide sequence: TGTGCCAGCAGTGTAAGGGGCGGAGGACATAGCAATCAGCCCCAGCATTTT.